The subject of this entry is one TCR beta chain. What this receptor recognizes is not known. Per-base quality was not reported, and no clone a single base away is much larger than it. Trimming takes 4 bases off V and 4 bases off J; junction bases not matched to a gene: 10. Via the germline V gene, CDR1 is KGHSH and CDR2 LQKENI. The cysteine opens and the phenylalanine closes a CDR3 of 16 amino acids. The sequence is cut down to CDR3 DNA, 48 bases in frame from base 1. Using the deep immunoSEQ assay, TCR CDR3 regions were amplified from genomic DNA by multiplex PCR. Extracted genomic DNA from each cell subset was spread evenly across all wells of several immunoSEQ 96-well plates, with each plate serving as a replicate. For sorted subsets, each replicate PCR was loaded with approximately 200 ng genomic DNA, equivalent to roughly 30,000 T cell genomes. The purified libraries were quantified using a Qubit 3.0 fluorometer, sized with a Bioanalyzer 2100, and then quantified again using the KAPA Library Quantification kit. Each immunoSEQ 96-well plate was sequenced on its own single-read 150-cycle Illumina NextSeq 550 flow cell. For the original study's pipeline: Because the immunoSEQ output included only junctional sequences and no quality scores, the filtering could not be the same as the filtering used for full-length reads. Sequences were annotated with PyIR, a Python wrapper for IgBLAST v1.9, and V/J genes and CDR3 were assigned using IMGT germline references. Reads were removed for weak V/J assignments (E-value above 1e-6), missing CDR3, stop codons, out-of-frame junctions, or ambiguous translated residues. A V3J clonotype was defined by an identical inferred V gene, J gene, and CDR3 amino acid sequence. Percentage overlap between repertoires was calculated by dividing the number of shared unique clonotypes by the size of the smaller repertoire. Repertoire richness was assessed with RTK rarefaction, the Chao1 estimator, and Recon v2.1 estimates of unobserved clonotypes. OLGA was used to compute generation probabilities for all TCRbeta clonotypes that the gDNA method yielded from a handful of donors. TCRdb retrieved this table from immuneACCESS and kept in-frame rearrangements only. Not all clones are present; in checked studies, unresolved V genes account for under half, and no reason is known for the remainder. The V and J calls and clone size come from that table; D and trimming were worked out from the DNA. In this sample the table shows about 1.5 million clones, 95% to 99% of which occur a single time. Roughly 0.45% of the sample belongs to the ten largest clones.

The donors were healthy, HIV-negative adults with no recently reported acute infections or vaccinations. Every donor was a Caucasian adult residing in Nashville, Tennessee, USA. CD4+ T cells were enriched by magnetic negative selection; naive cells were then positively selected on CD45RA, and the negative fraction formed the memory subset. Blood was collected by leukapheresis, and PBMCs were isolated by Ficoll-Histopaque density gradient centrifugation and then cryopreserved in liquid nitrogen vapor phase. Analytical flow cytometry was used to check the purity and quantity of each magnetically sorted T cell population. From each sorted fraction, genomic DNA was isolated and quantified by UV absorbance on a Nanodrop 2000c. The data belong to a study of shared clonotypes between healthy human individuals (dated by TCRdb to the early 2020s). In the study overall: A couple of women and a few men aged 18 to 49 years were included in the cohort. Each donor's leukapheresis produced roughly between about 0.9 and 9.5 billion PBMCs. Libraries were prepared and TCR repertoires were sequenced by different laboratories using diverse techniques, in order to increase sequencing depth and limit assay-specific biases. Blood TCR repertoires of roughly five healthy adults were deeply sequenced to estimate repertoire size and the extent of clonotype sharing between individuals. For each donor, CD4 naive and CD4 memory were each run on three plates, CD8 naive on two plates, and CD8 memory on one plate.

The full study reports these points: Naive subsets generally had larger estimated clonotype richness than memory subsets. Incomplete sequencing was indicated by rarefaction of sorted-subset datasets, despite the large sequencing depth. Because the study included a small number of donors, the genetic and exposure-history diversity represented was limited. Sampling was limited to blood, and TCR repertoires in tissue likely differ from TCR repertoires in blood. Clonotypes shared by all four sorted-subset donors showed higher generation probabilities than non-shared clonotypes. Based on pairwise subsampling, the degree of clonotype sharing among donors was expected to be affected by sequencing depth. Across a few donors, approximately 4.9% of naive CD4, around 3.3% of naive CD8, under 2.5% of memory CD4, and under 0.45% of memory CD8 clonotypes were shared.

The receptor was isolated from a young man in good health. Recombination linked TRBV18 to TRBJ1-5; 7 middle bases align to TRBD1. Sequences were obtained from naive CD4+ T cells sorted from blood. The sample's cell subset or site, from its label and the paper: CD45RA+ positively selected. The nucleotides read TGTGCCAGCTCACAAAGTTCCGGGACAGCTAATCAGCCCCAGCATTTT. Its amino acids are CASSQSSGTANQPQHF.